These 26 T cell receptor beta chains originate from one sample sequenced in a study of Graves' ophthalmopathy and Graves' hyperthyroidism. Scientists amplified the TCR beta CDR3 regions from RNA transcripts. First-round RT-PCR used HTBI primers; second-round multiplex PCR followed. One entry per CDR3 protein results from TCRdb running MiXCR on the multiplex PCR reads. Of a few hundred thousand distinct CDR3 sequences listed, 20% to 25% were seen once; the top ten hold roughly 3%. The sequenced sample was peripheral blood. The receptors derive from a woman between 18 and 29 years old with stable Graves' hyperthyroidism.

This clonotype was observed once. This chain's CDR3 is CASSLALTQETQYF. The CDR3 DNA reads as TGTGCCAGCAGCTTAGCTCTTACTCAAGAGACCCAGTACTTC. The chain employs TRBV7-2 and TRBJ2-5; D unresolved. The CDR3 runs to 14 residues. Trimming pared 0 bases from V and 2 bases from J, leaving 7 bases between. The germline gives CDR1 SGHTA, CDR2 FQGNSA.

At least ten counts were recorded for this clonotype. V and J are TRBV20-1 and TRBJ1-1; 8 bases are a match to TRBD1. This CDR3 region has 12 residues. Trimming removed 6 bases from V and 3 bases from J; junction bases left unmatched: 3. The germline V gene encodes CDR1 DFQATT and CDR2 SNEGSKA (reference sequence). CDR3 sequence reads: CSAEGQDTEAFF. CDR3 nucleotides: TGCAGTGCGGAGGGACAGGACACTGAAGCTTTCTTT.

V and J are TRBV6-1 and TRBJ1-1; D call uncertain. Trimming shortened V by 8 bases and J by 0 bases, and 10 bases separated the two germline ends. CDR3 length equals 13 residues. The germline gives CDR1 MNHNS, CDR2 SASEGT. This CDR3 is CASRWDLNTEAFF. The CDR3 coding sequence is TGTGCCAGCCGATGGGATCTGAACACTGAAGCTTTCTTT.

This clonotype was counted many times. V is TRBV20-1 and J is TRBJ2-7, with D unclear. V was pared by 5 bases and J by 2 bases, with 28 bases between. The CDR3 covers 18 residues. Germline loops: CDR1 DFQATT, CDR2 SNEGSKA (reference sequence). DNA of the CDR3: TGCAGTGCTCGCGACGTCCTAATCCCCGCGGACGAAACCTACGAGCAGTACTTC. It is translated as CSARDVLIPADETYEQYF.

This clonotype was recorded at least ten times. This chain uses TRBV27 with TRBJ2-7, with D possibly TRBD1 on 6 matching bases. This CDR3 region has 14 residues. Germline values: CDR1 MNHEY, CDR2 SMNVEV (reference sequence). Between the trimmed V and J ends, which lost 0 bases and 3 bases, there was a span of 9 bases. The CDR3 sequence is CASSLSSRGYEQYF. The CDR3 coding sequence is TGTGCCAGCAGTTTATCTTCCAGGGGCTACGAGCAGTACTTC.

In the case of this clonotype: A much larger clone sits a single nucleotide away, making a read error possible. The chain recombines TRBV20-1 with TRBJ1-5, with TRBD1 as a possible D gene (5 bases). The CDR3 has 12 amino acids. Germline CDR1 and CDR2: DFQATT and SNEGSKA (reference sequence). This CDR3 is CSASWGFQPQRF. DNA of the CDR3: TGCAGTGCTAGTTGGGGGTTTCAGCCCCAGCGTTTT.

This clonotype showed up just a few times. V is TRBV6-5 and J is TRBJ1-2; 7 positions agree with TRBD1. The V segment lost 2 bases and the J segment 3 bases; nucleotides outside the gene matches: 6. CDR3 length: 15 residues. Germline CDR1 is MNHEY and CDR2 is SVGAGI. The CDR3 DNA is TGTGCCAGCAGTTACCCGGGACAGCCGGACTATGGCTACACCTTC. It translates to CASSYPGQPDYGYTF.

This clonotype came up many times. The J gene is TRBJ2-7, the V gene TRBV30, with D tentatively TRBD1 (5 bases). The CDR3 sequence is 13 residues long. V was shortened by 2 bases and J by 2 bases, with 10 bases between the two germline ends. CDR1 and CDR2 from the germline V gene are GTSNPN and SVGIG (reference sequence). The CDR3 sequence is CAWSLGDPYEQYF. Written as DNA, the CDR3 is TGTGCCTGGAGTCTAGGGGATCCCTACGAGCAGTACTTC.

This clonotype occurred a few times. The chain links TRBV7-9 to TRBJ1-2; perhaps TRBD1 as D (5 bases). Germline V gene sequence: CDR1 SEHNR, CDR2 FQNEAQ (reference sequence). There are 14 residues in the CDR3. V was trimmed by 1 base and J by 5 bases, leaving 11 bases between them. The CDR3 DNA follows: TGTGCCAGCAGCTTAGGGGACTCAAGTTATGGCTACACCTTC. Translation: CASSLGDSSYGYTF.

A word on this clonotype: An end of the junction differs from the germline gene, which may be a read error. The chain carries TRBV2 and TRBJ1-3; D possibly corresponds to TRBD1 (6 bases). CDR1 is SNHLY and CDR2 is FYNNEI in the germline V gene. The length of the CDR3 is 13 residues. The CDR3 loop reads CAGRFGQGNTIYF. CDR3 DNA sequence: TGTGCCGGCAGGTTCGGACAGGGAAACACCATATATTTT.

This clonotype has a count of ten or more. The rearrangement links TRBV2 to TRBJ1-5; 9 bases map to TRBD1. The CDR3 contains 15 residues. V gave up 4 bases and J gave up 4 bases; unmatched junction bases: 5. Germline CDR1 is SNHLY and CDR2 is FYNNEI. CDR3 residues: CASSGDRVGNQPQHF. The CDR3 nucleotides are TGTGCCAGCAGTGGGGACAGGGTCGGGAATCAGCCCCAGCATTTT.

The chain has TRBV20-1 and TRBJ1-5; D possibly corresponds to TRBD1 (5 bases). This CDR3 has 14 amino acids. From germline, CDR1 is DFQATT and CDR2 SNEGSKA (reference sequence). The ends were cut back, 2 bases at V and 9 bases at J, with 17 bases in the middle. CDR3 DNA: TGCAGTGCTAGAACGGGGGAGGTCGTTACGCCCCAGCATTTT. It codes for CSARTGEVVTPQHF.

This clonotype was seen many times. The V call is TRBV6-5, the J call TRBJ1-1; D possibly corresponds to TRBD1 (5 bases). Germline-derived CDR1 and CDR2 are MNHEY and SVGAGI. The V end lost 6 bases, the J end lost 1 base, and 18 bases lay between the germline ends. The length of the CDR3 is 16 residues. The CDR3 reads CASSRRGGWGNTEAFF. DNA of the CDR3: TGTGCCAGCAGCCGGCGGGGCGGGTGGGGGAACACTGAAGCTTTCTTT.

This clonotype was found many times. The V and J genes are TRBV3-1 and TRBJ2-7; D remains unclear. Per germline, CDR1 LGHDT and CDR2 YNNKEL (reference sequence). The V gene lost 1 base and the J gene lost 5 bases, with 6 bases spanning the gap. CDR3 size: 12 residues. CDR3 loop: CASSQARDEQYF. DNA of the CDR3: TGTGCCAGCAGCCAAGCCCGGGACGAGCAGTACTTC.

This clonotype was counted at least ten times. CDR3 sequence (DNA): TGTGCCAGCAGTTCCGCCATTAGCGGGAGGGGATACTCCTACGAGCAGTACTTC. It encodes CASSSAISGRGYSYEQYF. The rearrangement links TRBV28 to TRBJ2-7; 11 bases are a match to TRBD2. In germline, CDR1 is MDHEN, CDR2 SYDVKM. This CDR3 is built from 18 residues. With 4 bases clipped from V and 0 bases from J, the junction kept 11 bases outside the gene matches.

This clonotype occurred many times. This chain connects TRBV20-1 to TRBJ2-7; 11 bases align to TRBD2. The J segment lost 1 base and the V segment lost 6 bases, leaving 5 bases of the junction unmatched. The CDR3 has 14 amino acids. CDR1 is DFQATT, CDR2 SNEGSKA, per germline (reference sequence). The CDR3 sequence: CSAIGTSGSYEQYF. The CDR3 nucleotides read TGCAGTGCCATCGGGACTAGCGGTTCCTACGAGCAGTACTTC.

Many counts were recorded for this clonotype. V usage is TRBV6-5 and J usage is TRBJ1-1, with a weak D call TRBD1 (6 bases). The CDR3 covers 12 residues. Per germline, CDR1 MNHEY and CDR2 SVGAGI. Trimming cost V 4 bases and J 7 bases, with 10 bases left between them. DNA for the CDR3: TGTGCCAGCAGTTTACAGGGACGTGAAGCTTTCTTT. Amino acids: CASSLQGREAFF.

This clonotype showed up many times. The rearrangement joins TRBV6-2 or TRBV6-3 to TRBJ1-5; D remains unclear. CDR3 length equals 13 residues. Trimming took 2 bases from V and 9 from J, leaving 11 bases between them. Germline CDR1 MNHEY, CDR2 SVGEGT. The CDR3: CASSYVAAGPQHF. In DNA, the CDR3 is TGTGCCAGCAGTTACGTCGCGGCGGGGCCCCAGCATTTT.

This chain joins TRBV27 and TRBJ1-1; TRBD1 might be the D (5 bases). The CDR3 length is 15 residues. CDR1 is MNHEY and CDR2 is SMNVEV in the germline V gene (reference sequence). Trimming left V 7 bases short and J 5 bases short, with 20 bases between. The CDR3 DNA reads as TGTGCCAGCACCTTTCGGGGGGGATCGGGGACTGAAGCTTTCTTT. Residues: CASTFRGGSGTEAFF.

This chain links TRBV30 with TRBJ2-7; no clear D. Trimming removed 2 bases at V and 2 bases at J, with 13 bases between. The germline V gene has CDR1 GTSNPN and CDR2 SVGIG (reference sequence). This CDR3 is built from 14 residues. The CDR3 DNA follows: TGTGCCTGGAGTCGTGAGGTTGGCCCCTACGAGCAGTACTTC. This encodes CAWSREVGPYEQYF.

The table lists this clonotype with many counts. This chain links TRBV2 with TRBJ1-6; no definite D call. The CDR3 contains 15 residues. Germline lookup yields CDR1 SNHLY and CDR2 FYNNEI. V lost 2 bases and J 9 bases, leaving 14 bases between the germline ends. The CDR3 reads CASSESGEETSPLHF. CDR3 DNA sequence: TGTGCCAGCAGTGAAAGCGGGGAAGAGACTTCACCCCTCCACTTT.

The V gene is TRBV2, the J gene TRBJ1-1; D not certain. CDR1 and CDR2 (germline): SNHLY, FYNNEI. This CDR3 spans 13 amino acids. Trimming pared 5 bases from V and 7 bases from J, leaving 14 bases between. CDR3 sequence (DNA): TGTGCCAGCAGTATCACAGCGATCATTGAAGCTTTCTTT. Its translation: CASSITAIIEAFF. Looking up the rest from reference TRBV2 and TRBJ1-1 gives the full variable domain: EPEVTQTPSHQVTQMGQEVILRCVPISNHLYFYWYRQILGQKVEFLVSFYNNEISEKSEIFDDQFSVERPDGSNFTLKIRSTKLEDSAMYFCASSITAIIEAFFGQGTRLTVV.

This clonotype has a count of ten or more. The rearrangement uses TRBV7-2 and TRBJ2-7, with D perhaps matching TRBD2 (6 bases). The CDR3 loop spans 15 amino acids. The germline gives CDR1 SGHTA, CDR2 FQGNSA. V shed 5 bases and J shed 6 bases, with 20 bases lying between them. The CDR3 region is CASSPLGLSATEQYF. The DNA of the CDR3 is TGTGCCAGCAGCCCCTTGGGACTGTCGGCTACCGAGCAGTACTTC.

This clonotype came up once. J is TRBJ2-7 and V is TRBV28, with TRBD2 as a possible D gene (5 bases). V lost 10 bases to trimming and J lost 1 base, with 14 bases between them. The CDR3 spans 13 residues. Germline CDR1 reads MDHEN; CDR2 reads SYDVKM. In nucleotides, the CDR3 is TGTGCCACCCTGTCCGGGGTTTCCTACGAGCAGTACTTC. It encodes CATLSGVSYEQYF.

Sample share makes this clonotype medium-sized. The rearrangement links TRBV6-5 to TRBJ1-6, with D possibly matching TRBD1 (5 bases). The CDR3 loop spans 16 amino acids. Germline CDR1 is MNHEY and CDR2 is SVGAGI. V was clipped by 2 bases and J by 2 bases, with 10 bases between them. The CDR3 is CASSYGAGTYNSPLHF. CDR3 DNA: TGTGCCAGCAGTTACGGGGCAGGGACCTATAATTCACCCCTCCACTTT.

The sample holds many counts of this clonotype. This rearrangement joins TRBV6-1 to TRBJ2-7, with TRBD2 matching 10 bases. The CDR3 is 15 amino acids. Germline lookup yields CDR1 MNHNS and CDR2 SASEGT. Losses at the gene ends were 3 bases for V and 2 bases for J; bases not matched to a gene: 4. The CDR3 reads CASSDPGLATYEQYF. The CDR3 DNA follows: TGTGCCAGCAGTGACCCGGGACTAGCGACCTACGAGCAGTACTTC.